This paragraph reports one TCR beta chain. TCRdb redid the calling of the 5' RACE reads with MiXCR, one entry per CDR3 protein. The sample carries 450,000 to 650,000 distinct CDR3 sequences, approximately 16% recorded once. This entry comes from a study of identical twins. The J segment lost 10 bases and the V segment lost 4 bases, leaving 3 bases of the junction unmatched. The CDR3 length is 13 residues. The same specimen was also included in a second study, on yellow fever vaccine responses in identical twins.

This receptor was obtained from a woman aged 18-30 years in good health. The V and J genes are TRBV12-3 or TRBV12-4 and TRBJ2-1, with 11 bases aligning to TRBD2. What was sequenced was CD4+ T cells sorted from blood. CDR3 region: CASSSRLAGEQFF. DNA for the CDR3: TGTGCCAGCAGTTCCCGACTAGCGGGGGAGCAGTTCTTC.